The present entry profiles one T cell receptor (beta chain) with its context. Donors were six healthy women in three monozygous twin pairs. This CDR3 comprises 11 residues. Germline V gene lookup returns CDR1 MDHEN and CDR2 SYDVKM. V lost 8 bases, J lost 13 bases, and 14 bases lay in between. TCRdb fed the 5' RACE reads into MiXCR, producing one record per CDR3 protein. The sample carries hundreds of thousands of distinct CDR3 sequences, about 28% recorded once. The data derive from a study of identical twins' blood T cells. Background on the study: Some 50 million reads covered about six alpha-chain and about six beta-chain libraries.

This clonotype was obtained from a woman aged 18-49 years in good health. Input material: PBMCs. The chain joins TRBV28 to TRBJ1-4, with D unclear. This CDR3 reads CASGPYVALFF. CDR3 DNA: TGTGCCAGCGGCCCCTATGTGGCACTGTTTTTT.